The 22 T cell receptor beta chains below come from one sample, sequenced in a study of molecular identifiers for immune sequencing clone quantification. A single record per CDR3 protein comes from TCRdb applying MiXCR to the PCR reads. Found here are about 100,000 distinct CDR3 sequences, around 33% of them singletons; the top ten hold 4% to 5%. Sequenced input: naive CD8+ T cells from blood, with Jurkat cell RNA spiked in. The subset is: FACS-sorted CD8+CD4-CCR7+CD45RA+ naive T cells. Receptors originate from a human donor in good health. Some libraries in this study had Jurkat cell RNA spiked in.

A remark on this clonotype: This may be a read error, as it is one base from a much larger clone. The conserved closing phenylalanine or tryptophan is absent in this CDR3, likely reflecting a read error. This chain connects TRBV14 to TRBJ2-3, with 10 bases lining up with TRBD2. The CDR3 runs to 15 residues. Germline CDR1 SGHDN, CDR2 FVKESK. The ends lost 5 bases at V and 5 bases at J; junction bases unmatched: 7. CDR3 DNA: TGTGCCAGCAGCAGGACTAGCGGACGCGGAGATACGCAGTATATT. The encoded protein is CASSRTSGRGDTQYI.

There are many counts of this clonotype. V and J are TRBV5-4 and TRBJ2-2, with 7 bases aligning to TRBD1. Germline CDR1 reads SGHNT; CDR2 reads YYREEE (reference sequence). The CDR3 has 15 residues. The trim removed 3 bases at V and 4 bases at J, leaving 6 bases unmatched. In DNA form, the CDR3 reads TGTGCCAGCAGCTCTGGAACAGGGGTCACCGGGGAGCTGTTTTTT. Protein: CASSSGTGVTGELFF.

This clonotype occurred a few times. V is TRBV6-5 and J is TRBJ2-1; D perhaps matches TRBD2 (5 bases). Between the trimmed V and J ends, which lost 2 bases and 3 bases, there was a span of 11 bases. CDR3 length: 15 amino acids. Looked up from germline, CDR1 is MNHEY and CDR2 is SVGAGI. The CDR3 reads CASSYGGSFYNEQFF. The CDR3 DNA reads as TGTGCCAGCAGTTACGGCGGGTCCTTCTACAATGAGCAGTTCTTC.

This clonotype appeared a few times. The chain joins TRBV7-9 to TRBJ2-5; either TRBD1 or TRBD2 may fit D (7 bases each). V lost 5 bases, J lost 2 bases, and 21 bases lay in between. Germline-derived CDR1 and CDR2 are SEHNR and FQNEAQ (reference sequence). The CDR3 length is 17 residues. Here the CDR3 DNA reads TGTGCCAGCAGCCAACTCCGGGACCAGGGGGGGCAAGAGACCCAGTACTTC. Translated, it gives CASSQLRDQGGQETQYF.

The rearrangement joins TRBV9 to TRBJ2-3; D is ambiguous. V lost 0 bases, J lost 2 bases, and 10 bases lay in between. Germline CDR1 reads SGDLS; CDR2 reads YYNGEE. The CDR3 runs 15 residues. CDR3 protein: CASSVGGRVTDTQYF. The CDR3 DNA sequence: TGTGCCAGCAGCGTAGGGGGTCGAGTCACAGATACGCAGTATTTT.

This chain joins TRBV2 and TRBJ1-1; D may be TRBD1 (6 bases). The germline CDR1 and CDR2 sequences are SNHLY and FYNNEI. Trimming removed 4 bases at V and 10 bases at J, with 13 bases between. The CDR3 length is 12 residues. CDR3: CASSGGTGLAFF. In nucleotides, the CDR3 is TGTGCCAGCAGTGGGGGCACAGGGCTAGCTTTCTTT.

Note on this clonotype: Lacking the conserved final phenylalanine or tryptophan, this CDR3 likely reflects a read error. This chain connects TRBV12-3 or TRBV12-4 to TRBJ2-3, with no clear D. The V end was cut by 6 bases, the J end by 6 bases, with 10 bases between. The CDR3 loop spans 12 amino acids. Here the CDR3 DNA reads TGTGCCAGCAGCCCCCTACCGGATACGCAGTATTTA. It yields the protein CASSPLPDTQYL.

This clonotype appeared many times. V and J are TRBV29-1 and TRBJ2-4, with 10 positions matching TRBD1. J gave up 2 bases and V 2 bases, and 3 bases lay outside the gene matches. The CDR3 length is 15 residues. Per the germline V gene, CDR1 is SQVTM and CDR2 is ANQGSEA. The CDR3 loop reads CSVERGQGPKNIQYF. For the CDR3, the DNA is TGCAGCGTTGAAAGGGGACAGGGGCCCAAAAACATTCAGTACTTC.

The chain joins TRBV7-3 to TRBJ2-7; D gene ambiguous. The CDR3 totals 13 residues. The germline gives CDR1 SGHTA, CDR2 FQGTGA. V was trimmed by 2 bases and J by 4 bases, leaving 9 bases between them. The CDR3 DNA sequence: TGTGCCAGCAGCTTATGGCTAGGGTACGAGCAGTACTTC. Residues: CASSLWLGYEQYF.

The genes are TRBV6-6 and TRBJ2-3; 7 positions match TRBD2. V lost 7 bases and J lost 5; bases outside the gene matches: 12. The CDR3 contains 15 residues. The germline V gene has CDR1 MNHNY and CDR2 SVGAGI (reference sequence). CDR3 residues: CASTIVRGGGDTQYF. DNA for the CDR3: TGTGCCAGCACCATCGTGAGGGGCGGGGGAGATACGCAGTATTTT.

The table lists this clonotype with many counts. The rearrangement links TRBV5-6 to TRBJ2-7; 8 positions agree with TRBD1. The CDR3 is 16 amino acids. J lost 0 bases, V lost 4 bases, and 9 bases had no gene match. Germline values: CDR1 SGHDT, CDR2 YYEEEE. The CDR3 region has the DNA TGTGCCAGCAGCAACCCGGCCAGGGGGCTCTCCTACGAGCAGTACTTC. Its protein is CASSNPARGLSYEQYF.

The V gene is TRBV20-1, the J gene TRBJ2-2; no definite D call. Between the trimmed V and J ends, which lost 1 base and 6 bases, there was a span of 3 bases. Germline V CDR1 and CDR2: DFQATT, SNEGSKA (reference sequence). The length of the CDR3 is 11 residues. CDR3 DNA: TGCAGTGCTAGAGGGCCCGGGGAGCTGTTTTTT. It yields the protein CSARGPGELFF.

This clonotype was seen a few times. CDR3 loop: CASSLGVGWSEQYF. The CDR3 nucleotides read TGTGCCAGCAGCTTAGGAGTCGGCTGGTCCGAGCAGTACTTC. The chain is built from TRBV7-8 and TRBJ2-7; D not resolved. The CDR3 spans 14 residues. The V end was cut by 1 base, the J end by 6 bases, with 13 bases between. Germline V CDR1 and CDR2: SGHVS, FQNEAQ.

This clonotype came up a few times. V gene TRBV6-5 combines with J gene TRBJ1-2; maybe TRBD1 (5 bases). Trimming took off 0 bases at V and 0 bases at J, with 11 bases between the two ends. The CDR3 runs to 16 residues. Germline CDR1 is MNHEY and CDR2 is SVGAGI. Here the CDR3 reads CASSYSGTESNYGYTF. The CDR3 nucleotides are TGTGCCAGCAGTTACTCAGGGACTGAGTCTAACTATGGCTACACCTTC.

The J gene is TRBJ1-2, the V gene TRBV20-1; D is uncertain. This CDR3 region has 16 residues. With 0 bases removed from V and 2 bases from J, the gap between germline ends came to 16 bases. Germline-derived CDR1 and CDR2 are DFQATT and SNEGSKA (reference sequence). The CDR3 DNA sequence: TGCAGTGCTAGAGATTTTGGAGGCAGGCGAAACTATGGCTACACCTTC. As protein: CSARDFGGRRNYGYTF.

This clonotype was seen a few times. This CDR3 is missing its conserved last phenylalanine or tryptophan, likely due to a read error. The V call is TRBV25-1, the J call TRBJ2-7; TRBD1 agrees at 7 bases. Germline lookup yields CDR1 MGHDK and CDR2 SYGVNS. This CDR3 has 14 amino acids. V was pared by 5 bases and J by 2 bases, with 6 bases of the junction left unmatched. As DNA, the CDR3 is TGTGCCAGCAGTTACCGGGACAGACCCTACGAGCAGTACCTC. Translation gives CASSYRDRPYEQYL.

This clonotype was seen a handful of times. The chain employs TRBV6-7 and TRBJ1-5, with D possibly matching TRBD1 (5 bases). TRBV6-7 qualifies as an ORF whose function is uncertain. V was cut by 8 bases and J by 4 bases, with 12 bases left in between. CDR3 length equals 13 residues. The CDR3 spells CASAGGGNQPQHF. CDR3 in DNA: TGTGCCAGCGCGGGGGGGGGAAATCAGCCCCAGCATTTT.

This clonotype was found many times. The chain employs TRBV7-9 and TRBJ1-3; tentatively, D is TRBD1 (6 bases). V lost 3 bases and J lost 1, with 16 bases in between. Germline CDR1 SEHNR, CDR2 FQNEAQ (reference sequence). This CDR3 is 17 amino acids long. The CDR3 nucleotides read TGTGCCAGCAGCTTCCGGGACACCACATCATCTGGAAACACCATATATTTT. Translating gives CASSFRDTTSSGNTIYF. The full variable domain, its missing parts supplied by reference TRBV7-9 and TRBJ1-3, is DTGVSQNPRHKITKRGQNVTFRCDPISEHNRLYWYRQTLGQGPEFLTYFQNEAQLEKSRLLSDRFSAERPKGSFSTLEIQRTEQGDSAMYLCASSFRDTTSSGNTIYFGEGSWLTVV.

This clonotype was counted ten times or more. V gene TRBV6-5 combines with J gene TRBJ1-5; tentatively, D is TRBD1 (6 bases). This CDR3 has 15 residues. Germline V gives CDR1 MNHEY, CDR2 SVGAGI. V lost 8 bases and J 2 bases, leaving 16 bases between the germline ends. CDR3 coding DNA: TGTGCCAGCGGAACAGGGAAGATTGGCAATCAGCCCCAGCATTTT. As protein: CASGTGKIGNQPQHF.

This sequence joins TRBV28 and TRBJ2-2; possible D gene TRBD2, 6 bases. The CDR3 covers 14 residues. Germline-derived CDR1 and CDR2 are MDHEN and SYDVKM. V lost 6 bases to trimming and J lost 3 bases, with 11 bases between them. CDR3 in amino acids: CASSKGRYTGELFF. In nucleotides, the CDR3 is TGTGCCAGCAGCAAGGGGAGGTACACCGGGGAGCTGTTTTTT.

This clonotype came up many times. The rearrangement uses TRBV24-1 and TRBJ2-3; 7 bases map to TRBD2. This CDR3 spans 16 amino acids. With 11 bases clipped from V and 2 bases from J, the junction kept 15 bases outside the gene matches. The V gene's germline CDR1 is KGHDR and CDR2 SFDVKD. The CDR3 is CAISPFAAGLTDTQYF. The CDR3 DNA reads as TGTGCCATCTCCCCCTTCGCAGCGGGGCTCACAGATACGCAGTATTTT.

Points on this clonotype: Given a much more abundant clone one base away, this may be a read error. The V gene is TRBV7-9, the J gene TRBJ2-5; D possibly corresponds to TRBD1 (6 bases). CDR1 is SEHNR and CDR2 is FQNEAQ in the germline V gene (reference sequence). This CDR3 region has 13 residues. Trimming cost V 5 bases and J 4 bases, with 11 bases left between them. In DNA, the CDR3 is TGTGCCAGCAGCACAGGGAACCGAGAGACCCAGTACTTC. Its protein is CASSTGNRETQYF.